The 5 T cell receptor beta chains below all came from one sample that was sequenced in a study of blood T cell dynamics during melanoma immunotherapy. Measured with immunoSEQ multiplex PCR; TCRdb has only the in-frame clones, and not every one. The table shows tens of thousands of clones, with approximately 89% occurring only once. The time point was: pre-treatment baseline. This material consisted of blood, taken from a patient treated with checkpoint blockade. These receptors were taken from a human donor with melanoma.

This chain links TRBV2 with TRBJ2-7, with D maybe TRBD1 (6 bases). Germline V gene data show CDR1 as SNHLY and CDR2 as FYNNEI. The CDR3 is made up of 13 amino acids. V was clipped by 4 bases and J by 5 bases, with 12 bases between them. As DNA, the CDR3 is TGTGCCAGCAGTGGCACAGGGTTCCACGAGCAGTACTTC. This gives the protein CASSGTGFHEQYF.

The chain has TRBV6-6 and TRBJ2-1; D remains unclear. V gave up 6 bases and J gave up 0 bases, with 12 bases separating them. This CDR3 comprises 15 residues. Germline V lookup: CDR1 MNHNY, CDR2 SVGAGI (reference sequence). The CDR3 nucleotides read TGTGCCAGCAGACCCGGCAGGAGCTCCTACAATGAGCAGTTCTTC. Translation gives CASRPGRSSYNEQFF.

The genes are TRBV19 and TRBJ1-1; TRBD1 is a possible D gene (5 bases). Per the germline V gene, CDR1 is LNHDA and CDR2 is SQIVND (reference sequence). Trimming shortened V by 3 bases and J by 2 bases, and 13 bases separated the two germline ends. The CDR3 covers 15 residues. CDR3 sequence: CASSIGRQGNTEAFF. CDR3 nucleotides: TGTGCCAGTAGTATCGGCAGGCAGGGAAACACTGAAGCTTTCTTT.

The chain has TRBV11-3 and TRBJ2-2; D remains ambiguous. V was clipped by 4 bases and J by 0 bases, with 3 bases between them. The CDR3 has 13 amino acids. Per the germline V gene, CDR1 is SGHNT and CDR2 is YENEEA. CDR3 loop: CASSSPNTGELFF. Here the CDR3 DNA reads TGTGCCAGCAGCTCACCGAACACCGGGGAGCTGTTTTTT.

This chain's CDR3 is CASSTPTTRVNTEAFF. DNA for the CDR3: TGTGCCAGTAGTACCCCGACGACGAGGGTGAACACTGAAGCTTTCTTT. The chain carries TRBV19 and TRBJ1-1; D gene uncertain. Trimming left V 4 bases short and J 0 bases short, with 15 bases between. Germline V gene sequence: CDR1 LNHDA, CDR2 SQIVND (reference sequence). This CDR3 is 16 amino acids long.